A single sample is the source of the 9 T cell receptor beta chains below, sequenced in a study of shared clonotypes between healthy human individuals. Clones were sequenced by immunoSEQ multiplex PCR, and TCRdb holds only the in-frame ones, with some missing. The table includes 950,000 to 1,100,000 clones, around 76% detected once. The sample consisted of memory CD4+ T cells sorted from blood. Subset indicated: CD45RA-negative fraction. These receptors were collected from a man aged 18-30 years in good health.

As for this clone: One junction end disagrees with the germline gene, perhaps due to a read error. This chain connects TRBV4-1 to TRBJ2-6; D might be TRBD2 (5 bases). The germline gives CDR1 MGHRA, CDR2 YSYEKL. CDR3 length: 17 residues. The CDR3 reads CASRQGRGGSGANVLTF. DNA of the CDR3: TGCGCCAGCAGGCAAGGGAGAGGTGGCTCTGGGGCCAACGTCCTGACTTTC.

V and J are TRBV30 and TRBJ1-2, with 9 bases fitting TRBD1. The trim removed 2 bases at V and 6 bases at J, leaving 4 bases unmatched. The CDR3 is 13 amino acids. CDR1 and CDR2 from the germline V gene are GTSNPN and SVGIG (reference sequence). CDR3 in amino acids: CAWSRDRVDGYTF. CDR3 DNA sequence: TGTGCCTGGAGTCGGGACAGGGTGGATGGCTACACCTTC.

This rearrangement joins TRBV6-1 to TRBJ2-1; TRBD1 agrees at 8 bases. The CDR3 consists of 16 residues. CDR1 is MNHNS and CDR2 is SASEGT in the germline V gene. V lost 0 bases and J lost 6; bases outside the gene matches: 7. The CDR3 DNA sequence: TGTGCCAGCAGTGAAGCCCCCGGGACAGGTTTCAATGAGCAGTTCTTC. This translates into CASSEAPGTGFNEQFF.

The V call is TRBV11-2, the J call TRBJ2-7; 10 bases are shared with TRBD2. V lost 5 bases to trimming and J lost 6 bases; unmatched junction nucleotides: 7. Per the germline V gene, CDR1 is SGHAT and CDR2 is FQNNGV. This CDR3 has 14 residues. In DNA, the CDR3 is TGTGCCAGCAGCGAACCGGGACTAGCGCCCGAGCAGTACTTC. Amino acids: CASSEPGLAPEQYF.

The chain has TRBV28 and TRBJ1-5, with 8 bases aligning to TRBD1. The germline V gene encodes CDR1 MDHEN and CDR2 SYDVKM. Germline trimming cut 6 bases from V and 0 bases from J; bases unmatched to any gene: 7. The CDR3 covers 16 residues. In nucleotides, the CDR3 is TGTGCCAGCAGATCCGGACAGGGCTATAGCAATCAGCCCCAGCATTTT. Translating gives CASRSGQGYSNQPQHF.

Note on this clone: A read error likely explains this, since a far larger clone differs by one base. The rearrangement joins TRBV5-8 to TRBJ2-1, with a possible D match to TRBD2 (5 bases). The germline V gene has CDR1 SGHTS and CDR2 YDEGEE. The CDR3 is 15 residues long. CDR3 nucleotides: TGTGCCAACAGCTTTCGAGGGCGTATTGGCAATGAGCAGTTCTTC. Amino acids: CANSFRGRIGNEQFF. Full variable domain (missing parts from reference TRBV5-8 and TRBJ2-1): EAGVTQSPTHLIKTRGQQATLRCSPISGHTSVYWYQQALGLGLQFLLWYDEGEERNRGNFPPRFSGRQFPNYSSELNVNALELEDSALYLCANSFRGRIGNEQFFGPGTRLTVL.

This sequence joins TRBV28 and TRBJ1-6, with D uncertain. The CDR3 sequence is 13 residues long. CDR1 is MDHEN and CDR2 is SYDVKM in the germline V gene. The V gene lost 0 bases and the J gene lost 9 bases, with 6 bases spanning the gap. Here the CDR3 reads CASSLWTPSPLHF. The CDR3 nucleotides are TGTGCCAGCAGTTTATGGACTCCTTCACCCCTCCACTTT.

This clone was seen more than once but under ten times. The chain couples TRBV5-1 to TRBJ2-2; TRBD2 matches at 11 bases. Germline loops: CDR1 SGHRS, CDR2 YFSETQ. V was clipped by 4 bases and J by 5 bases; unmatched bases: 4. The CDR3 spans 15 residues. CDR3 amino acids: CASSSSGRGTGELFF. The CDR3 DNA reads TGCGCCAGCAGCAGTAGCGGGAGGGGTACCGGGGAGCTGTTTTTT.

In regard to this clone: In the same sample, other DNA sequences code for this CDR3. The chain has TRBV29-1 and TRBJ1-5; D is unclear. CDR3 length: 12 amino acids. Trimming cost V 5 bases and J 4 bases, with 9 bases left between them. CDR1 and CDR2 from the germline V gene are SQVTM and ANQGSEA. This CDR3 reads CSVLSGNQPQHF. CDR3 in DNA: TGCAGCGTTCTATCTGGGAATCAGCCCCAGCATTTT.